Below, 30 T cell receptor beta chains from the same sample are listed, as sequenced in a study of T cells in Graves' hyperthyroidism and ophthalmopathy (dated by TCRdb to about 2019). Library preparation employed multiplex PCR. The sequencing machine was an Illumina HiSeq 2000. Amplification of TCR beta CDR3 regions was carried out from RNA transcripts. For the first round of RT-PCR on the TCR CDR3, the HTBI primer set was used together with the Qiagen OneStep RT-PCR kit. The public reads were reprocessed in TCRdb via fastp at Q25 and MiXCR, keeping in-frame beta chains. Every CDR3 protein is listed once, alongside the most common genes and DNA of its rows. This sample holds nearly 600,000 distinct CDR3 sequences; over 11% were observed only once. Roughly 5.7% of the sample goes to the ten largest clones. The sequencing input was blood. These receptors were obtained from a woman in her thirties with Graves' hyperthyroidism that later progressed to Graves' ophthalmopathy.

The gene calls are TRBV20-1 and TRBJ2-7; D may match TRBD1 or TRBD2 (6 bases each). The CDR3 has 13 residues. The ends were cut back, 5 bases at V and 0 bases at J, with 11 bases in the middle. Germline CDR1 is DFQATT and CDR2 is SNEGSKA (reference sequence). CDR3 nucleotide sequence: TGCAGTGCTCGGGGGCCCCCCTCCTACGAGCAGTACTTC. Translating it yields CSARGPPSYEQYF.

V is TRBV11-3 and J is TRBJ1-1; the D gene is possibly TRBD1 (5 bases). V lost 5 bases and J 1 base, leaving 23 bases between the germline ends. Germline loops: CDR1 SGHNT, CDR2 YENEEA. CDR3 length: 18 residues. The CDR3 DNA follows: TGTGCCAGCAGCCGCCAGGGACGGATCGGCCAAAAGAACACTGAAGCTTTCTTT. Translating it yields CASSRQGRIGQKNTEAFF.

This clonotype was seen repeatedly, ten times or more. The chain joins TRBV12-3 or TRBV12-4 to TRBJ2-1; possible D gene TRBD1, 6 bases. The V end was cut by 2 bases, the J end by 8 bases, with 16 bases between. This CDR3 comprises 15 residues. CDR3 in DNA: TGTGCCAGCAGTTTACAGGGGAGAGGAAGCGATGAGCAGTTCTTC. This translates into CASSLQGRGSDEQFF.

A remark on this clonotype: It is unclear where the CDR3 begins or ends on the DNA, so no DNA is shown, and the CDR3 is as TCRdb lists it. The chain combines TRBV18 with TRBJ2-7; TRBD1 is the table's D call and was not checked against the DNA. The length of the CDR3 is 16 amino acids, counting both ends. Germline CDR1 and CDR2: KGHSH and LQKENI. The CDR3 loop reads CASSPFSGGLEREQYF.

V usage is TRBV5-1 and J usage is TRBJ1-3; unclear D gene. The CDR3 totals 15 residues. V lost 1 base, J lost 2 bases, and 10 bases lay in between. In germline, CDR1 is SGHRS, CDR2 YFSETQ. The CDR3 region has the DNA TGCGCCAGCAGCTTGTCGTTAGGCGCTGGAAACACCATATATTTT. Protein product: CASSLSLGAGNTIYF.

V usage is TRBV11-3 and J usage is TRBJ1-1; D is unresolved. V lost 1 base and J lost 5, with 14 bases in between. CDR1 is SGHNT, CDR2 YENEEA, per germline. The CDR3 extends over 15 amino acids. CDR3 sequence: CASSLAGNSRTEAFF. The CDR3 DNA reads TGTGCCAGCAGCTTAGCGGGGAATAGTAGAACTGAAGCTTTCTTT. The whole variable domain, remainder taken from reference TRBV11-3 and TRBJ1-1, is EAGVVQSPRYKIIEKKQPVAFWCNPISGHNTLYWYLQNLGQGPELLIRYENEEAVDDSQLPKDRFSAERLKGVDSTLKIQPAELGDSAVYLCASSLAGNSRTEAFFGQGTRLTVV.

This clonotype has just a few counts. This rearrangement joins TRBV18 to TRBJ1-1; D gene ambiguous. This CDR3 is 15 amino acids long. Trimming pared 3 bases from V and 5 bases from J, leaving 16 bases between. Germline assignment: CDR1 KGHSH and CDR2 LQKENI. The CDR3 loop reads CASSPLVPLETEAFF. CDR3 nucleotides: TGTGCCAGCTCACCGTTGGTCCCATTAGAGACTGAAGCTTTCTTT.

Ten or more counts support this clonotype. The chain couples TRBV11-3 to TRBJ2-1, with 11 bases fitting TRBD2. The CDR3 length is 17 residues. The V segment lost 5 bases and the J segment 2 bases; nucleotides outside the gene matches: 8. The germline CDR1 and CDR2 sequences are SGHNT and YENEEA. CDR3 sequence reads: CASSGTETSGTYNEQFF. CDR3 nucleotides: TGTGCCAGCAGCGGGACAGAGACTAGCGGGACCTACAATGAGCAGTTCTTC.

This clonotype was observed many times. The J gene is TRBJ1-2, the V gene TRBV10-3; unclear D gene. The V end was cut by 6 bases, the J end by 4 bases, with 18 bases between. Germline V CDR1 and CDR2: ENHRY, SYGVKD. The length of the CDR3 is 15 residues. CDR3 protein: CAISVGPELPYGYTF. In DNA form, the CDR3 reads TGTGCCATCAGCGTCGGACCGGAGCTGCCCTATGGCTACACCTTC.

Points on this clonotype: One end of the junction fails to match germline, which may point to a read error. This CDR3 is CAWRNRGYQEAQYF. The CDR3 DNA sequence: TGTGCCTGGAGAAACAGAGGATACCAAGAGGCCCAGTACTTC. This chain links TRBV30 with TRBJ2-5; no clear D. CDR1 and CDR2 (germline): GTSNPN, SVGIG (reference sequence). There are 14 residues in the CDR3.

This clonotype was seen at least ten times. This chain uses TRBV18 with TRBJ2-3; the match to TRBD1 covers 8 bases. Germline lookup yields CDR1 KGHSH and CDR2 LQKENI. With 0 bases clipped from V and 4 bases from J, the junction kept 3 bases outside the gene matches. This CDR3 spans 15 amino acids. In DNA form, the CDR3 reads TGTGCCAGCTCACCACCGGGGACAGGTCCAGATACGCAGTATTTT. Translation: CASSPPGTGPDTQYF.

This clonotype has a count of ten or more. The DNA of the CDR3 is TGTGCCAGCAGCTTAACATTTGGGTCCTACGAGCAGTACTTC. Translating gives CASSLTFGSYEQYF. The chain is built from TRBV7-2 and TRBJ2-7; the D is unclear. The germline V gene has CDR1 SGHTA and CDR2 FQGNSA. The ends were cut back, 2 bases at V and 1 base at J, with 9 bases in the middle. This CDR3 comprises 14 residues. Using reference TRBV7-2 and TRBJ2-7 for the parts outside the CDR3, the full variable domain is GAGVSQSPSNKVTEKGKDVELRCDPISGHTALYWYRQSLGQGLEFLIYFQGNSAPDKSGLPSDRFSAERTGGSVSTLTIQRTQQEDSAVYLCASSLTFGSYEQYFGPGTRLTVT.

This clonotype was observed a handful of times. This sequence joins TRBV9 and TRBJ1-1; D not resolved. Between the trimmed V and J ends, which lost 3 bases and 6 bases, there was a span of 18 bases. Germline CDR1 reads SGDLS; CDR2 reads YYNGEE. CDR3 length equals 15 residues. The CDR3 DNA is TGTGCCAGCAGCGAGAGGACCGGAGTATGGCCTGAAGCTTTCTTT. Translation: CASSERTGVWPEAFF.

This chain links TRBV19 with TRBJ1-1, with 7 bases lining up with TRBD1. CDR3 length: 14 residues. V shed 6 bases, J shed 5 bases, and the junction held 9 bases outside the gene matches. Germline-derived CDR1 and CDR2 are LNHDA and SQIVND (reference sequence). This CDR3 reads CASSAEGGLTEAFF. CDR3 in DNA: TGTGCCAGTAGCGCGGAAGGGGGCTTGACTGAAGCTTTCTTT.

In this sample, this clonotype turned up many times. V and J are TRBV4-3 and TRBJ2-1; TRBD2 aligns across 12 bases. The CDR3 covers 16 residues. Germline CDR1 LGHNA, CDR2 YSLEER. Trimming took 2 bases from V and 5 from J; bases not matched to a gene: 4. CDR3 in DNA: TGCGCCAGCAGCCAACTCCGGACTAGCGGGAACAATGAGCAGTTCTTC. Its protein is CASSQLRTSGNNEQFF.

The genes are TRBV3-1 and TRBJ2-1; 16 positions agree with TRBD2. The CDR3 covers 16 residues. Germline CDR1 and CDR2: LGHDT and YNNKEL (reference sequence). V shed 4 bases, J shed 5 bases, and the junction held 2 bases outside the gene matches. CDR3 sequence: CASSPGLAGGNNEQFF. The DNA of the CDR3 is TGTGCCAGCAGCCCGGGACTAGCGGGAGGGAACAATGAGCAGTTCTTC.

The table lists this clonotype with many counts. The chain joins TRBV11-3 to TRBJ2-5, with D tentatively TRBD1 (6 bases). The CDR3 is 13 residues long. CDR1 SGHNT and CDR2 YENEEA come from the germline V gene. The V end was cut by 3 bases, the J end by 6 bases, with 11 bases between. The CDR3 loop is CASSLTQGQTQYF. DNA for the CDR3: TGTGCCAGCAGCTTGACACAGGGTCAGACCCAGTACTTC. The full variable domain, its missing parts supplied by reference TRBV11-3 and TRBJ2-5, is EAGVVQSPRYKIIEKKQPVAFWCNPISGHNTLYWYLQNLGQGPELLIRYENEEAVDDSQLPKDRFSAERLKGVDSTLKIQPAELGDSAVYLCASSLTQGQTQYFGPGTRLLVL.

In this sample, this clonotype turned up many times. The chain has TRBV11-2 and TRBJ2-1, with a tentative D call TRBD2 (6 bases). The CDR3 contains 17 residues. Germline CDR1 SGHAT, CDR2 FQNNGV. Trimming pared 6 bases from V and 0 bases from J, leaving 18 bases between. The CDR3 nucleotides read TGTGCCAGCAGAACCCCGGGGGTCCTGAGCTCCTACAATGAGCAGTTCTTC. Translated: CASRTPGVLSSYNEQFF.

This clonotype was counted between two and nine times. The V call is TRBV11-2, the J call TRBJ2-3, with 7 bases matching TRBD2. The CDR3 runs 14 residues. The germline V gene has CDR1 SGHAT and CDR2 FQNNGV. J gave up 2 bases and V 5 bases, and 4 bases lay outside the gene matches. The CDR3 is CASSLADATDTQYF. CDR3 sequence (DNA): TGTGCCAGCAGCCTAGCGGATGCCACAGATACGCAGTATTTT.

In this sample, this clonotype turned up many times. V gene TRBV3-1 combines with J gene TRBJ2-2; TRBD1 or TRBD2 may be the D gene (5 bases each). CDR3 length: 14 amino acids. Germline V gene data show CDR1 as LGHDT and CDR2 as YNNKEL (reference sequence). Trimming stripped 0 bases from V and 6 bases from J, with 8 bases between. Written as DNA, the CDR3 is TGTGCCAGCAGCCAAGATCTGGGGGCCGGGGAGCTGTTTTTT. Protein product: CASSQDLGAGELFF.

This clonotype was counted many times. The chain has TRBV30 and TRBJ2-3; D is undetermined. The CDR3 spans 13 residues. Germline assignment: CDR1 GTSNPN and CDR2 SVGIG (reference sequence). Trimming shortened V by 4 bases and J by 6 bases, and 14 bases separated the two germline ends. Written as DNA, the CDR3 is TGTGCCTGGAAGACCAAGGGCTTGGATACGCAGTATTTT. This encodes CAWKTKGLDTQYF.

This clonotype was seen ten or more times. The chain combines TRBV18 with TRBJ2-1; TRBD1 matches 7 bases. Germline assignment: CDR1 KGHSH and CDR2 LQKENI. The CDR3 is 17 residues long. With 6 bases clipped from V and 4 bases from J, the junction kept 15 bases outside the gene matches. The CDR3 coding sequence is TGTGCCAGCTCGAAGAATACCGGGACAGCCTCTTACAATGAGCAGTTCTTC. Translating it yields CASSKNTGTASYNEQFF.

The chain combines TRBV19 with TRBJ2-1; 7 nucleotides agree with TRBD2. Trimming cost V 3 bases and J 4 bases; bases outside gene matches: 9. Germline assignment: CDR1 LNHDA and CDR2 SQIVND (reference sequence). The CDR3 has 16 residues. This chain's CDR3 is CASSILLADLYNEQFF. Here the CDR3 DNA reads TGTGCCAGTAGTATTCTTCTAGCGGACCTATACAATGAGCAGTTCTTC. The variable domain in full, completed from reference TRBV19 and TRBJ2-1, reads DGGITQSPKYLFRKEGQNVTLSCEQNLNHDAMYWYRQDPGQGLRLIYYSQIVNDFQKGDIAEGYSVSREKKESFPLTVTSAQKNPTAFYLCASSILLADLYNEQFFGPGTRLTVL.

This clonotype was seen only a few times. The CDR3 sequence is CASSQGVNPSYGYTF. The CDR3 bases are TGTGCCAGCAGCCAAGGGGTGAACCCCTCCTATGGCTACACCTTC. The chain couples TRBV4-2 to TRBJ1-2, with no clear D. V shed 1 base and J shed 4 bases, with 13 bases lying between them. Germline CDR1 LGHNA, CDR2 YNFKEQ. The CDR3 has 15 amino acids.

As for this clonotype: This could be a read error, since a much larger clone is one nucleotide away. The CDR3 coding sequence is TGCAGTGCTAGACCCTTAGCGGGAGGGACTGACTATGAGCAGTTCTTC. This encodes CSARPLAGGTDYEQFF. This chain uses TRBV20-1 with TRBJ2-1; TRBD2 matches 11 bases. Germline values: CDR1 DFQATT, CDR2 SNEGSKA (reference sequence). The CDR3 loop spans 16 amino acids. J lost 8 bases, V lost 2 bases, and 11 bases had no gene match.

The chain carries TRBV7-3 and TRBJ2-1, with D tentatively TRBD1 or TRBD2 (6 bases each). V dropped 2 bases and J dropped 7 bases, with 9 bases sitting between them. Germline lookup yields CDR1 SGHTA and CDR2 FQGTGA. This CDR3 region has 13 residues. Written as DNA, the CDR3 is TGTGCCAGCAGCTTACAGGGGAGGAATGAGCAGTTCTTC. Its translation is CASSLQGRNEQFF. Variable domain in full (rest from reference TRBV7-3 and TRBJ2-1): GAGVSQTPSNKVTEKGKYVELRCDPISGHTALYWYRQSLGQGPEFLIYFQGTGAADDSGLPNDRFFAVRPEGSVSTLKIQRTERGDSAVYLCASSLQGRNEQFFGPGTRLTVL.

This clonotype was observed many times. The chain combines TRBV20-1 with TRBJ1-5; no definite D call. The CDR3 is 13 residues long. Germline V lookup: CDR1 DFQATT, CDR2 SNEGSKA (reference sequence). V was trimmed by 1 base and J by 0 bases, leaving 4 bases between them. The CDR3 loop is CSARVGSNQPQHF. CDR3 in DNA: TGCAGTGCTAGAGTGGGTAGCAATCAGCCCCAGCATTTT.

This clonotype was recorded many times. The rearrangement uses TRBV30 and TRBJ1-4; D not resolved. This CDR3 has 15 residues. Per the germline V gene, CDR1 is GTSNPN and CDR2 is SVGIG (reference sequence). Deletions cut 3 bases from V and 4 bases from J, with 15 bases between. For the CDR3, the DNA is TGTGCCTGGAGCCTAGGCCTACCCAGTAATGAAAAACTGTTTTTT. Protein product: CAWSLGLPSNEKLFF.

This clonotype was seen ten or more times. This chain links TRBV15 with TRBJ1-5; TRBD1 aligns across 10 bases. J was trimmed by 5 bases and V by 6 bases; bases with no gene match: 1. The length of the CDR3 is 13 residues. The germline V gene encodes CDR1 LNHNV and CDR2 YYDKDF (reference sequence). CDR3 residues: CATRGTGDQPQHF. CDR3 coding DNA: TGTGCCACCAGAGGGACAGGGGATCAGCCCCAGCATTTT.

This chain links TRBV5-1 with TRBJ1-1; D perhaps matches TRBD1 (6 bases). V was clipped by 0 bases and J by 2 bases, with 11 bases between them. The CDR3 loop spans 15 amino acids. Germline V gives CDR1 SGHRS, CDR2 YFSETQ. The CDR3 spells CASSLVLDSNTEAFF. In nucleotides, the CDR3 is TGCGCCAGCAGCTTGGTTCTGGACAGCAACACTGAAGCTTTCTTT.